The rows below give T cell receptor beta chains drawn from one sample of a study of CD8 T cells in ankylosing spondylitis. TCRdb used MiXCR to reprocess the 5' RACE reads, holding one entry per CDR3 protein. The table includes 250,000 or so distinct CDR3 sequences, more than 15% detected once. The specimen sequenced was blood, either unsorted or a sorted T cell fraction (not recorded which). These receptors all stem from a male donor with ankylosing spondylitis or in good health (not recorded which). Both conserved end residues are part of each CDR3. Each record gives: D gene, J gene, V gene, clone size, CDR3 DNA, CDR3 protein. The D gene is left open where the match is weak. The size of a clone is reported for some rows only, either as once, few or many, or as a class for expanded clones.

. TRBJ2-7 TRBV6-5 . TGTGCCAGCAGTTACTCTGTGGGGAGCTCCTACGAGCAGTACTTC CASSYSVGSSYEQYF
. TRBJ1-4 TRBV5-1 few TGCGCCAGCAGCTTGGGACTTTTGCGGGGGCGCATTAATGAAAAACTGTTTTTT CASSLGLLRGRINEKLFF
TRBD2 TRBJ2-7 TRBV4-1 . TGCGCCAGCAGCCCCGACGCGGGCGGGAGCTACGAGCAGTACTTC CASSPDAGGSYEQYF
. TRBJ2-1 TRBV27 . TGTGCCAGCAGTTTAATGGGGGCGGGAAGCAATGAGCAGTTCTTC CASSLMGAGSNEQFF
TRBD2 TRBJ2-3 TRBV20-1 many TGCAGTGCTAGACTAGCGGGACAGTCCACAGATACGCAGTATTTT CSARLAGQSTDTQYF
. TRBJ1-3 TRBV4-1 many TGCGCCAGCAGCTCGACGGGGATAAGCCGCTCTGGAAACACCATATATTTT CASSSTGISRSGNTIYF
. TRBJ1-2 TRBV25-1 . TGTGCCAGCAGTGAATGGTATGACTCGATCCCCTATGGCTACACCTTC CASSEWYDSIPYGYTF
TRBD1 TRBJ2-1 TRBV6-5 many TGTGCCAGCAGTTACTCGAACCAGGGGGCGGCCCTGGTCTACAATGAGCAGTTCTTC CASSYSNQGAALVYNEQFF
. TRBJ2-2 TRBV29-1 few TGCAGCGTTCAATCGGGGAACACCGGGGAGCTGTTTTTT CSVQSGNTGELFF
TRBD2 TRBJ2-3 TRBV29-1 many TGCAGCGTTGAACCGGGACTAGCGAAATTCACAGATACGCAGTATTTT CSVEPGLAKFTDTQYF
TRBD2 TRBJ2-3 TRBV20-1 . TGCAGTGCACGGACTAGCGGGAGGTATACGCAGTATTTT CSARTSGRYTQYF
TRBD2 TRBJ2-1 TRBV4-1 few TGCGCCAGCAGCCAACTCAGCGGGATTACCTACAATGAGCAGTTCTTC CASSQLSGITYNEQFF
TRBD2 TRBJ2-2 TRBV4-1 . TGCGCCAGCAGCCACAGAATAAATAAAAGGGCTAGCGGGACCCTGAAAACCGGGGAGCTGTTTTTT CASSHRINKRASGTLKTGELFF
. TRBJ2-1 TRBV20-1 few TGCAGTGCTAGAGATCTGCGGAAACCATACAATGAGCAGTTCTTC CSARDLRKPYNEQFF
TRBD1 TRBJ2-7 TRBV4-1 . TGCGCCAGCAGCCAAGATCTCTCACAGGGGGCAAGGGACGAGCAGTACTTC CASSQDLSQGARDEQYF
. TRBJ2-3 TRBV28 . TGTGCCAGCGGTTTATGGGGCGTATTAGTAGATACGCAGTATTTT CASGLWGVLVDTQYF
TRBD1 TRBJ1-2 TRBV4-3 few TGCGCCAGCAGCCAAGGGGCTTGGGACAGGGAAGGCTACACCTTC CASSQGAWDREGYTF
TRBD2 TRBJ2-5 TRBV12-3/TRBV12-4 few TGTGCCAGCAGTTTAGACCCCTCTCTAGCGGGGGACAACTATAGGACCCAGTACTTC CASSLDPSLAGDNYRTQYF
. TRBJ2-2 TRBV5-8 many TGTGCCAGCAGGACCCCGGGCCGACGAACAACCGGGGAGCTGTTTTTT CASRTPGRRTTGELFF
. TRBJ2-1 TRBV9 few TGTGCCAGCAGCGTAGGGGGGAGCCCGACAATCTTCTACAATGAGCAGTTCTTC CASSVGGSPTIFYNEQFF
. TRBJ2-5 TRBV4-3 few TGCGCCAGCAGCCAAGACCTTTTGGGGCCTGAGACCCAGTACTTC CASSQDLLGPETQYF
. TRBJ2-2 TRBV7-3 . TGTGCCAGCAGCTTATCTACCACAGAGGGCGGGGAGCTGTTTTTT CASSLSTTEGGELFF
. TRBJ2-2 TRBV10-3 . TGTGCCATCAGTGACGGGATAAACACCGGGGAGCTGTTTTTT CAISDGINTGELFF
. TRBJ2-7 TRBV29-1 . TGCAGCGTTGTCAGAGGAACCGACTACGAGCAGTACTTC CSVVRGTDYEQYF
TRBD1 TRBJ1-4 TRBV25-1 many TGTGCCAGCGGACAGGGCCAAAATGAAAAACTGTTTTTT CASGQGQNEKLFF
TRBD2 TRBJ2-3 TRBV6-5 few TGTGCCAGCAGTTCCAGTCCGGGAGGGCCGGAAGATACGCAGTATTTT CASSSSPGGPEDTQYF
TRBD2 TRBJ2-7 TRBV7-2 few TGTGCCAGCAGCTTAGTTGGGTTGGCGGGAGGTGCCGAGCAGTACTTC CASSLVGLAGGAEQYF
. TRBJ2-2 TRBV27 few TGTGCCAGCAGTTTACTGATTGGACAAGAGAACACCGGGGAGCTGTTTTTT CASSLLIGQENTGELFF
. TRBJ2-7 TRBV10-3 . TGTGCCATCAGTGAGTCTGCCCGCACACTCGAGCAGTACTTC CAISESARTLEQYF
TRBD2 TRBJ2-1 TRBV9 few TGTGCCAGCAGCGCCCAAATAGCGGGAGCGCCTGAGCAGTTCTTC CASSAQIAGAPEQFF
TRBD1 TRBJ2-5 TRBV12-3/TRBV12-4 many TGTGCCAGCCGAATGACAGGGCTCTCTGAGACCCAGTACTTC CASRMTGLSETQYF
. TRBJ2-1 TRBV7-9 few TGTGCCAGCAGCTTAGGCCTCGTTTTTGAGCAGTTCTTC CASSLGLVFEQFF
. TRBJ2-2 TRBV7-7 few TGTGCTAGCAGCCGCAGTAGTCACGGGGAGCTGTTTTTT CASSRSSHGELFF
. TRBJ2-7 TRBV5-1 . TGCGCCAGCAGCTTGGGTAACGGAGAGTACGAGCAGTACTTC CASSLGNGEYEQYF
. TRBJ1-1 TRBV4-1 few TGCGCCAGCAGCCAAGCGGTGGGCCTGAACACTGAAGCTTTCTTT CASSQAVGLNTEAFF
TRBD2 TRBJ2-1 TRBV20-1 many TGCAGTGCCCCCGGGACTAGCGCTTACAATGAGCAGTTCTTC CSAPGTSAYNEQFF
. TRBJ2-7 TRBV4-1 many TGCGCCAGCAGCCAACTTGAGGCTAGCGCTTCCTACGAGCAGTACTTC CASSQLEASASYEQYF
TRBD1 TRBJ2-4 TRBV4-1 . TGCGCCAGCAGTCCCCTGGGACAGGGGGACATTCAGTACTTC CASSPLGQGDIQYF
. TRBJ2-2 TRBV4-1 . TGCGCCAGCAGCCCTAGGATCAACACCGGGGAGCTGTTTTTT CASSPRINTGELFF
. TRBJ2-3 TRBV6-5 many TGTGCCAGCAGTTACTCGAATACAAGGAGCACAGATACGCAGTATTTT CASSYSNTRSTDTQYF
. TRBJ2-2 TRBV7-9 . TGTGCCAGCAGCTCCGGGCAGGGCAGTGCCGGGGAGCTGTTTTTT CASSSGQGSAGELFF
TRBD1 TRBJ1-1 TRBV5-1 many TGCGCCAGCAGCTTTCTAGGGGGCTCGAACACTGAAGCTTTCTTT CASSFLGGSNTEAFF
. TRBJ2-5 TRBV5-5 . TGTGCCAGCAGCTGGGGGGATGAGACCCAGTACTTC CASSWGDETQYF
TRBD2 TRBJ2-7 TRBV27 . TGTGCCAGCGCAATAGGACTAGCGGGAACCTACGAGCAGTACTTC CASAIGLAGTYEQYF
. TRBJ1-5 TRBV7-9 . TGTGCCAGCAGCTTCGGGATTTCTCAGCCCCAGCATTTT CASSFGISQPQHF
TRBD1 TRBJ1-1 TRBV7-2 . TGTGCCAGCAGCCCCTCGACAGGGGGCACTGAAGCTTTCTTT CASSPSTGGTEAFF
. TRBJ1-1 TRBV20-1 many TGCAGTGCTAGTGCGGGGGCTGTCACTGAAGCTTTCTTT CSASAGAVTEAFF